This T cell receptor (beta chain) was sequenced for a study of control samples from healthy donors and cancer patients (dated by TCRdb to 2020 to 2022). As regards this clone: No cognate antigen has been identified for it. No base quality values were provided; no much bigger clone lies one nucleotide off.

Libraries came from the immunoSEQ multiplex PCR assay. This immuneACCESS table, as held by TCRdb, lists in-frame sequences with V and J called but not all clones. Of the missing ones, under half trace to an unresolved V gene in checked studies; the others have no known cause. This sample is represented by about 110,000 clones; roughly 79% of them were singletons. Clones ranked in the top ten supply about 7% of the sample. The sequenced material came from blood. This clonotype was obtained from a young man in good health.

The DNA sequence is as follows: TGTGCCAGCAGCCAAGATCTAGGAGACTTCTCCTACAATGAGCAGTTCTTC. Its protein is CASSQDLGDFSYNEQFF. The sequence is built from TRBV3-1 (or the pseudogene TRBV3-2) and TRBJ2-1, with no reliable assignment of the D segment. A distance of 12 bases separates the germline ends of V and J, which lose 0 bases and 0 bases respectively. The CDR3 runs 17 residues from the cysteine to the phenylalanine. The read is trimmed to its CDR3 DNA, 51 bases read in frame from base 1. Via the germline V gene (reference sequence), CDR1 is LGHDT and CDR2 YNNKEL.